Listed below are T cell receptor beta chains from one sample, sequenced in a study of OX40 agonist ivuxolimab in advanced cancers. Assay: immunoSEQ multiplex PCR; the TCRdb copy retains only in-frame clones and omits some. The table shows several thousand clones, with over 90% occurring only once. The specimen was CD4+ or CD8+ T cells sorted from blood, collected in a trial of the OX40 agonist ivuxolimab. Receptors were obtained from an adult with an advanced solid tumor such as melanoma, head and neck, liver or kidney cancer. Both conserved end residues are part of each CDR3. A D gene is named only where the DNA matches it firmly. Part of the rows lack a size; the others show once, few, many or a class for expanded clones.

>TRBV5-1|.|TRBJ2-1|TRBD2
CASSLGLAGLNEQFF
TGCGCCAGCAGCCTGGGACTAGCGGGATTAAATGAGCAGTTCTTC
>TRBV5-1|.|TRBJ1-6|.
CASSLPGQNSSPLHF
TGCGCCAGCAGCTTGCCCGGACAGAATAGCTCACCCCTCCACTTT
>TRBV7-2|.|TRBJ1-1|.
CASSQNRDLLLGAFF
TGTGCCAGCAGCCAAAACAGGGACCTCCTCCTAGGGGCTTTCTTT
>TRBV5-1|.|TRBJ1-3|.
CASSPFGAGQGNTIYF
TGCGCCAGCAGCCCATTCGGGGCAGGGCAAGGAAACACCATATATTTT
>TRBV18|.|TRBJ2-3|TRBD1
CASSTRGHGTDTQYF
TGTGCCAGCTCAACGAGGGGGCACGGCACAGATACGCAGTATTTT
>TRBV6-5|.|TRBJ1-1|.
CASNAVVNTEAFF
TGTGCGTCGAACGCAGTTGTGAACACTGAAGCTTTCTTT
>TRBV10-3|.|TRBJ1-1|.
CAISELDKLNTEAFF
TGTGCCATCAGTGAATTGGACAAGTTGAACACTGAAGCTTTCTTT
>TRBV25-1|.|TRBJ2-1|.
CASSPQGGYNEQFF
TGTGCCAGCAGTCCCCAGGGAGGATACAATGAGCAGTTCTTC
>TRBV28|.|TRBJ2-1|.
CASSFMNYEEQFF
TGTGCCAGCAGTTTCATGAACTACGAAGAGCAGTTCTTC
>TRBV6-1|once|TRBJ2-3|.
CASSLAGSTDTQYF
TGTGCCAGCAGTTTGGCGGGAAGCACAGATACGCAGTATTTT
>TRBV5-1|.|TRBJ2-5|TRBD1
CASSLPTGGKETQYF
TGCGCCAGCAGCTTACCGACAGGGGGCAAGGAGACCCAGTACTTC
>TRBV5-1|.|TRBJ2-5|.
CASSLNGWGQETQYF
TGCGCCAGCAGCTTAAATGGGTGGGGGCAAGAGACCCAGTACTTC
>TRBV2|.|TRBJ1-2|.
CASRWTNTAGYTF
TGTGCCAGCAGGTGGACCAATACAGCCGGCTACACCTTC
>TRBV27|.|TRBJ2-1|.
CASRSWYNEQFF
TGTGCCAGCAGGTCGTGGTACAATGAGCAGTTCTTC
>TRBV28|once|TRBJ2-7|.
CATKKSYEQYF
TGTGCCACAAAGAAGTCGTACGAGCAGTACTTC
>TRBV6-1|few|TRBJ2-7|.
CASSDLDRPVSYEQYF
TGTGCCAGCAGTGACCTAGACAGGCCGGTGTCCTACGAGCAGTACTTC
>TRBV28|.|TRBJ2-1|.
CASSSPRSSYNEQFF
TGTGCCAGCAGTTCCCCGCGGTCCTCCTACAATGAGCAGTTCTTC
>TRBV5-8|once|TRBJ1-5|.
CASSLEGSRGPQHF
TGTGCCAGCAGCTTGGAGGGCAGCCGTGGGCCCCAGCATTTT
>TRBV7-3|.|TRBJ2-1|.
CASSVSFRNNEQFF
TGTGCCAGCAGCGTATCCTTCCGGAACAATGAGCAGTTCTTC
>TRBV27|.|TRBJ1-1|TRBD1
CASSLAGQPIEAFF
TGTGCCAGCAGTTTAGCGGGACAGCCAATTGAAGCTTTCTTT
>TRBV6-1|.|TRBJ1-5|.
CASRQSGYGNQPQHF
TGTGCCAGCAGGCAATCAGGGTATGGCAATCAGCCCCAGCATTTT
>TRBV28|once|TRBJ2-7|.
CASKGAGALGYEQYF
TGTGCCAGCAAAGGCGCAGGGGCGTTAGGCTACGAGCAGTACTTC
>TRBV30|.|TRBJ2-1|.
CAWSVSVVGNEQFF
TGTGCCTGGAGTGTATCGGTAGTTGGCAATGAGCAGTTCTTC
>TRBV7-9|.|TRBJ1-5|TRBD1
CASSPGQGGGQPQHF
TGTGCCAGCAGCCCCGGACAGGGAGGCGGTCAGCCCCAGCATTTT
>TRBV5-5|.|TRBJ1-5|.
CASSLVHSNQPQHF
TGTGCCAGCAGCTTGGTCCATAGCAATCAGCCCCAGCATTTT
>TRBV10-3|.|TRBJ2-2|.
CAIRGEGGTGELFF
TGTGCCATCAGGGGTGAAGGGGGCACCGGGGAGCTGTTTTTT
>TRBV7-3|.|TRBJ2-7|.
CASSLSPGEAYEQYF
TGTGCCAGCAGCTTAAGTCCAGGGGAAGCCTACGAGCAGTACTTC
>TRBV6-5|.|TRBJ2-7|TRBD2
CASSYSKASGIYEQYF
TGTGCCAGCAGTTACTCGAAGGCTAGCGGGATTTACGAGCAGTACTTC